The rows below give T cell receptor beta chains drawn from one sample of a study of blood T cell repertoires in COVID-19. TCRdb keeps only in-frame clones here, not all; method: immunoSEQ multiplex PCR. The sample shows under 250,000 clones, 70% to 90% of them seen only once. The sequenced material came from peripheral blood. The receptors stem from a woman aged 45-60 years with active or convalescent COVID-19. CDR3s include the opening cysteine and the closing phenylalanine or tryptophan. The order of the fields is clone size, J gene, D gene, V gene, CDR3 DNA, CDR3 protein. D genes are given only for firm matches. Where a row states a size, it is once, few, many or the class of an expanded clone; other rows omit it.

>NA|TRBJ2-6|TRBD1|TRBV18
TGTGCCAGCTCATCTGGACAGGGAGGTCCTGGGGCCAACGTCCTGACTTTC
CASSSGQGGPGANVLTF
>NA|TRBJ1-5|TRBD1|TRBV18
TGTGCCAGGGCCCGGGACAGACACAATCAGCCCCAGCATTTT
CARARDRHNQPQHF
>NA|TRBJ1-2|NA|TRBV2
TGTGCCAGCAGTGTGGGGCCGAGCTACACCTTC
CASSVGPSYTF
>NA|TRBJ1-5|NA|TRBV30
TGTGCCTGGAGCACAGGGAAACAGCCCCAGCATTTT
CAWSTGKQPQHF
>NA|TRBJ2-1|TRBD2|TRBV10-1
TGCGCCAGCAGTGAGTCAAGCGGGAGAGGGAATGAGCAGTTCTTC
CASSESSGRGNEQFF
>NA|TRBJ1-1|NA|TRBV28
TGTGCCAGTGCAGGGGAGGGGGTAGCCGCTGAAGCTTTCTTT
CASAGEGVAAEAFF
>NA|TRBJ1-6|NA|TRBV28
TGTGCCAGCAGTCTGGGAACCTCGGGGGTTAATTCACCCCTCCACTTT
CASSLGTSGVNSPLHF
>NA|TRBJ1-5|NA|TRBV28
TGTGCCAGCAGTCAACAATATCACAGGGTTGGGGATCAGCCCCAGCATTTT
CASSQQYHRVGDQPQHF
>NA|TRBJ2-2|NA|TRBV11-2
TGTGCCAGCAGCTCGCAGACAGGTTCCAACACCGGGGAGCTGTTTTTT
CASSSQTGSNTGELFF
>NA|TRBJ2-2|NA|TRBV5-1
TGCGCCAGCAGCTTATCGGCGGGGCAGCCGAACACCGGGGAGCTGTTTTTT
CASSLSAGQPNTGELFF
>NA|TRBJ2-2|NA|TRBV12-2
TGTGCAAGTCGCTTTGGAGGTCAGGGGCCCACCGGGGAGCTGTTTTTT
CASRFGGQGPTGELFF
>NA|TRBJ1-4|NA|TRBV2
TGTGCCAGCGCCTGGACGGGGTCCGCAAAACTGTTTTTT
CASAWTGSAKLFF
>NA|TRBJ1-6|TRBD1|TRBV2
TGTGCCAGCGGCCCAGGGGGTGTAAATTCACCCCTCCACTTT
CASGPGGVNSPLHF
>NA|TRBJ2-5|TRBD2|TRBV28
TGTGCCAGCAGTTTCATGGCGGGGGGGCGACTGACCCAGTACTTC
CASSFMAGGRLTQYF
>NA|TRBJ1-5|NA|TRBV2
TGTGCCAGCAGCCCGTCCGGGTCGCGGGTGCAGCCCCAGCATTTT
CASSPSGSRVQPQHF
>NA|TRBJ1-2|NA|TRBV28
TGTGCCAGCAAGGGGATAAATGGCTACACCTTC
CASKGINGYTF
>NA|TRBJ1-5|TRBD1|TRBV14
TGTGCCAGCAGGTCAGGGGGGAATCAGCCCCAGCATTTT
CASRSGGNQPQHF
>NA|TRBJ2-3|TRBD1|TRBV10-3
TGTGCCATCAGTGCGGGACAGGGGGTAGATACGCAGTATTTT
CAISAGQGVDTQYF
>few|TRBJ1-4|NA|TRBV15
TGTGCCACCAGCACCCCGGCCGCGGGCGAAAAACTGTTTTTT
CATSTPAAGEKLFF
>NA|TRBJ1-1|NA|TRBV5-1
TGCGCCAGCAGCTTGGCCCTCAGGGAAGAAGCTTTCTTT
CASSLALREEAFF
>NA|TRBJ2-1|TRBD2|TRBV25-1
TGTGCCAGCAGTGAAGGGAGGGGCCGATACAATGAGCAGTTCTTC
CASSEGRGRYNEQFF
>NA|TRBJ1-2|NA|TRBV4-2
TGTGCCAGCAGCCAAGATACAGGGTTGGACTATGGCTACACCTTC
CASSQDTGLDYGYTF
>NA|TRBJ2-3|NA|TRBV6-5
TGTGCCAGCAGTCCTCGGACAGTCACAGATACGCAGTATTTT
CASSPRTVTDTQYF
>NA|TRBJ1-6|NA|TRBV9
TGTGCCAGCAGCGTACTTGACACCAATGCAGGGCTTAATTCACCCCTCCACTTT
CASSVLDTNAGLNSPLHF
>once|TRBJ2-5|NA|TRBV11-2
TGTGCCAGCAGCTGGGGGGTCTGGGAGACCCAGTACTTC
CASSWGVWETQYF
>NA|TRBJ2-1|TRBD2|TRBV28
TGTGCCAGCAGTTTATCCGGGACTAGCGTGGGGAATGAGCAGTTCTTC
CASSLSGTSVGNEQFF
>NA|TRBJ1-2|TRBD1|TRBV4-2
TGTGCCAGCAGCCAAGGGGGGGGACAGGGAAAGTATGGCTACACCTTC
CASSQGGGQGKYGYTF
>NA|TRBJ1-1|NA|TRBV29-1
TGCAGCGCCCGGTCGTACACTGAAGCTTTCTTT
CSARSYTEAFF
>NA|TRBJ1-2|NA|TRBV19
TGTGCCAGCAGCGGAGATAACTATGGCTACACCTTC
CASSGDNYGYTF
>NA|TRBJ1-5|NA|TRBV28
TGTGCCAGCAGTGGGGCCCTCGGACGGGAGCCCCAGCATTTT
CASSGALGREPQHF
>NA|TRBJ1-4|TRBD1|TRBV5-4
TGTGCCAGCAGCTCCCAGGGGGCTGGGAGTGAAAAACTGTTTTTT
CASSSQGAGSEKLFF
>NA|TRBJ2-1|NA|TRBV6-4
TGTGCCAGCAGAACCGGGAGTGGGAATGAGCAGTTCTTC
CASRTGSGNEQFF
>NA|TRBJ1-1|NA|TRBV7-3
TGTGCCAGCAGCTCACAGTCGAACACTGAAGCTTTCTTT
CASSSQSNTEAFF
>NA|TRBJ2-1|TRBD2|TRBV7-2
TGTGCCAGCAGCTTAGGACTAGCGCCATACAATGAGCAGTTCTTC
CASSLGLAPYNEQFF
>few|TRBJ1-2|TRBD1|TRBV28
TGTGCCAGCAGTTCCGACAGGGGGCGATGGTATGGCTACACCTTC
CASSSDRGRWYGYTF
>NA|TRBJ2-5|NA|TRBV19
TGTGCCAGTAGTGCCATCTCCCGGTGGACCCAGTACTTC
CASSAISRWTQYF